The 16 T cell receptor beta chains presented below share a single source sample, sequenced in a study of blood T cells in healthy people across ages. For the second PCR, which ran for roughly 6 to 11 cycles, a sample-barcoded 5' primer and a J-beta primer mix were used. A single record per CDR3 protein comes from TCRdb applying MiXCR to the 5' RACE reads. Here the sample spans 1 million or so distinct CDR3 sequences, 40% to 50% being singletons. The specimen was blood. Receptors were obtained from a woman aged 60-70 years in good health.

CDR3 protein: CASSQRTSGNNEQFF. CDR3 sequence (DNA): TGTGCCAGCAGTCAGCGGACTAGCGGAAACAATGAGCAGTTCTTC. The V and J genes are TRBV3-1 and TRBJ2-1; 10 positions agree with TRBD2. The CDR3 is 15 residues long. The germline gives CDR1 LGHDT, CDR2 YNNKEL (reference sequence). The V and J ends lost 6 bases and 5 bases, in that order; junction bases with no gene match: 7.

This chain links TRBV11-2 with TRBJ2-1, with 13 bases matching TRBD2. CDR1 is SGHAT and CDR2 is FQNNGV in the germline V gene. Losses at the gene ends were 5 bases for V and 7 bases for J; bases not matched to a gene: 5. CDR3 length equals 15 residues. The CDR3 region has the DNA TGTGCCAGCAGCACACTAGCGGGAGGGGGAAATGAGCAGTTCTTC. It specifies CASSTLAGGGNEQFF.

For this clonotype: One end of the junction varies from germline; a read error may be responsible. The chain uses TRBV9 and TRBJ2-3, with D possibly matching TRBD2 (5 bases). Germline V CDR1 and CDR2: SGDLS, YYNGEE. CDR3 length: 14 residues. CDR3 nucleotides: TGTGCCGGCAGCGATGGACTGCCCCCAGATACGCAGTATTTT. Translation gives CAGSDGLPPDTQYF.

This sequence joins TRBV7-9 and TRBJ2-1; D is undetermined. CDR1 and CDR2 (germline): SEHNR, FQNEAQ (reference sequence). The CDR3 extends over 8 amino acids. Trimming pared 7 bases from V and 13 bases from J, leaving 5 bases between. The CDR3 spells CASNPQFF. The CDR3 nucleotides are TGTGCCAGCAACCCCCAGTTCTTC.

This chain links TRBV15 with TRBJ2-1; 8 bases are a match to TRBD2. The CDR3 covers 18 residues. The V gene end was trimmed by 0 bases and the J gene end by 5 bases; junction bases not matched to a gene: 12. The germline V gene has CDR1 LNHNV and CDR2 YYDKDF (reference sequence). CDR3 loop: CATSRDIGRGAMDNEQFF. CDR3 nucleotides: TGTGCCACCAGCAGAGATATCGGGAGGGGCGCTATGGACAATGAGCAGTTCTTC.

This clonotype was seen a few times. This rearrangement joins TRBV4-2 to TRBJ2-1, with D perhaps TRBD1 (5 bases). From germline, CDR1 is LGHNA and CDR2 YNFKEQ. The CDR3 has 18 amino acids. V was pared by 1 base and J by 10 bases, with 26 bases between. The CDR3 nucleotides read TGTGCCAGCAGCCAAGTTTCCGCCAATGGGGCGGCTATTTGGGAGCAGTTCTTC. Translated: CASSQVSANGAAIWEQFF.

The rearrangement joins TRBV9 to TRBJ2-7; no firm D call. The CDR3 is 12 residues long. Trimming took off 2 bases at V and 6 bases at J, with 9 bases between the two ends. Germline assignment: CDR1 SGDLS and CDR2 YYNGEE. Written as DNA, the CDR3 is TGTGCCAGCAGCGTGATACCGGGCGAGCAGTACTTC. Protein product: CASSVIPGEQYF.

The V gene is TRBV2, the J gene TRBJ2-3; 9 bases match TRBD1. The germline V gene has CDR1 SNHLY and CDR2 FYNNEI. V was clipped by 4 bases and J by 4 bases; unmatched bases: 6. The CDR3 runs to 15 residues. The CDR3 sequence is CASSAGQGNSDTQYF. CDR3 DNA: TGTGCCAGCAGTGCGGGACAGGGAAATTCAGATACGCAGTATTTT.

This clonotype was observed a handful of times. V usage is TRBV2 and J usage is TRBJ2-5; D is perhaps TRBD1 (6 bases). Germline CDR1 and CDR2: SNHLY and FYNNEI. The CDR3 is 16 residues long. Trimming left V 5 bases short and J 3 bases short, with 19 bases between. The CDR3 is CASSTDRLSKKETQYF. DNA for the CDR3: TGTGCCAGCAGTACAGACAGGCTAAGTAAGAAAGAGACCCAGTACTTC.

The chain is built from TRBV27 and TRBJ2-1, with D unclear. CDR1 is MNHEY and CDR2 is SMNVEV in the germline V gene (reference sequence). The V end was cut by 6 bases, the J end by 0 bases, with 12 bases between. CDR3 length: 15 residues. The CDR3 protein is CASRGFGGSYNEQFF. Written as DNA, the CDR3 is TGTGCCAGCAGGGGATTCGGCGGCTCCTACAATGAGCAGTTCTTC.

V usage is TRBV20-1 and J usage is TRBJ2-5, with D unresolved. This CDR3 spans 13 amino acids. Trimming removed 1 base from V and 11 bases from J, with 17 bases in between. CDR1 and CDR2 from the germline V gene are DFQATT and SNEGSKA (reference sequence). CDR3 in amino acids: CSARGGGHNEQYF. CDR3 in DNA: TGCAGTGCTAGAGGAGGTGGCCACAATGAGCAGTACTTC.

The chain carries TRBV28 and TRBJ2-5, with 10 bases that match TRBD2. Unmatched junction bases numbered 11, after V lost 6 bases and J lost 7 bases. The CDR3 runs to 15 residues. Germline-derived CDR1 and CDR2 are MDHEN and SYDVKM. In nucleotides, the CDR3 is TGTGCCAGCAGCCTTACTAGCGGGGTGGGAGTGACCCAGTACTTC. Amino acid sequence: CASSLTSGVGVTQYF. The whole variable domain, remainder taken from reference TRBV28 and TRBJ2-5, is DVKVTQSSRYLVKRTGEKVFLECVQDMDHENMFWYRQDPGLGLRLIYFSYDVKMKEKGDIPEGYSVSREKKERFSLILESASTNQTSMYLCASSLTSGVGVTQYFGPGTRLLVL.

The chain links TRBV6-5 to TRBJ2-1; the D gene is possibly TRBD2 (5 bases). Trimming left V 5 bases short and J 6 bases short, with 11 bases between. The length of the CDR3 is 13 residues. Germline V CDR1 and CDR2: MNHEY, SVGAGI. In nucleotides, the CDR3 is TGTGCCAGCAGTGACGGTAGCGTCAATGAGCAGTTCTTC. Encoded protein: CASSDGSVNEQFF.

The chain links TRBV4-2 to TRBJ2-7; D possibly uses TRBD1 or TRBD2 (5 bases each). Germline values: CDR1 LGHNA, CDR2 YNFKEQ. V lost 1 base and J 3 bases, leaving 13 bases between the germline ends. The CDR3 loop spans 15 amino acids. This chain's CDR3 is CASSQARDLSYEQYF. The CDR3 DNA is TGTGCCAGCAGCCAAGCCCGGGACCTCAGCTACGAGCAGTACTTC.

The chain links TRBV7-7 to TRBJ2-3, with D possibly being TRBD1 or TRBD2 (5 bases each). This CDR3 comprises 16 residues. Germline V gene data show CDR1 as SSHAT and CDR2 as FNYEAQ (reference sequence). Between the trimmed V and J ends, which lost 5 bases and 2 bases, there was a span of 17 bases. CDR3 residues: CASSDGTAAFTDTQYF. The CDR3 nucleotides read TGTGCCAGCAGCGACGGGACGGCGGCCTTCACAGATACGCAGTATTTT.

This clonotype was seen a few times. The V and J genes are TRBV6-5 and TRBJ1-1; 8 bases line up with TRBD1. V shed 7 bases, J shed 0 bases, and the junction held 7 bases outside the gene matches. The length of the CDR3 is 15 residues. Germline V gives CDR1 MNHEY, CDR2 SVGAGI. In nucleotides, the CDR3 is TGTGCCAGCACCCAGGGACAGGACGTGAACACTGAAGCTTTCTTT. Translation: CASTQGQDVNTEAFF.